This entry lists 29 T cell receptor beta chains sequenced from one sample in a study of OX40 agonist ivuxolimab in advanced cancers. TCRdb's table, derived via immunoSEQ multiplex PCR, lists solely in-frame clones and lacks some. Among around 80,000 clones, roughly 86% were seen once, and the ten largest hold around 5%. Specimen: CD4+ or CD8+ T cells sorted from blood, collected in a trial of the OX40 agonist ivuxolimab. The receptors were gathered from an adult with an advanced solid tumor such as melanoma, head and neck, liver or kidney cancer.

CDR3 in amino acids: CASSVGGTVGTDTQYF. CDR3 bases: TGTGCCAGCAGCGTAGGGGGCACCGTCGGCACAGATACGCAGTATTTT. V is TRBV9 and J is TRBJ2-3, with D possibly being TRBD1 (5 bases). Germline V gives CDR1 SGDLS, CDR2 YYNGEE. The CDR3 has 16 amino acids. V shed 0 bases and J shed 1 base, with 12 bases lying between them.

The CDR3 protein is CASSAMTGGRLEEQFF. The CDR3 DNA reads TGTGCCAGCAGCGCCATGACAGGGGGTCGGTTGGAAGAGCAGTTCTTC. The rearrangement joins TRBV9 to TRBJ2-1, with 9 bases lining up with TRBD1. This CDR3 is 16 amino acids long. The V gene end was trimmed by 3 bases and the J gene end by 10 bases; junction bases not matched to a gene: 14. Germline CDR1 SGDLS, CDR2 YYNGEE.

In this sample, this clone turned up once. V and J are TRBV18 and TRBJ2-3, with TRBD1 as a possible D gene (6 bases). The CDR3 sequence is 14 residues long. The germline V gene encodes CDR1 KGHSH and CDR2 LQKENI. V dropped 3 bases and J dropped 2 bases, with 9 bases sitting between them. The CDR3 loop reads CASSPDRFTDTQYF. The CDR3 DNA reads TGTGCCAGCTCACCGGACAGATTCACAGATACGCAGTATTTT.

Written as DNA, the CDR3 is TGCGCCAGCAGTTCCCTATTAGTTAGCAATCAGCCCCAGCATTTT. Translated: CASSSLLVSNQPQHF. The rearrangement links TRBV10-1 to TRBJ1-5; D not resolved. Germline-derived CDR1 and CDR2 are WNHNN and SYGVQD (reference sequence). Trimming stripped 5 bases from V and 0 bases from J, with 11 bases between. The CDR3 is 15 residues long.

This chain joins TRBV15 and TRBJ2-7; D is perhaps TRBD2 (6 bases). V was clipped by 1 base and J by 7 bases, with 20 bases between them. Per the germline V gene, CDR1 is LNHNV and CDR2 is YYDKDF (reference sequence). The CDR3 runs 16 residues. This CDR3 is CATSRGGDLRGREQYF. In nucleotides, the CDR3 is TGTGCCACCAGCAGAGGTGGGGACTTGCGAGGACGGGAGCAGTACTTC.

The rearrangement links TRBV5-6 to TRBJ1-2; D remains ambiguous. The length of the CDR3 is 14 residues. Germline V CDR1 and CDR2: SGHDT, YYEEEE. With 3 bases removed from V and 4 bases from J, the gap between germline ends came to 13 bases. CDR3 in amino acids: CASSSWWSPYGYTF. CDR3 in DNA: TGTGCCAGCAGCTCATGGTGGTCGCCCTATGGCTACACCTTC.

J is TRBJ1-5 and V is TRBV6-6; TRBD1 aligns across 9 bases. Looked up from germline, CDR1 is MNHNY and CDR2 is SVGAGI (reference sequence). This CDR3 contains 15 residues. V lost 4 bases and J lost 5; bases outside the gene matches: 6. CDR3 protein: CASSSQGAGDQPQHF. Here the CDR3 DNA reads TGTGCCAGCAGTTCACAGGGGGCCGGGGATCAGCCCCAGCATTTT.

The rearrangement uses TRBV4-2 and TRBJ2-3; TRBD2 might be the D (6 bases). The V and J ends lost 4 bases and 1 base respectively, with 12 bases between them. Germline V lookup: CDR1 LGHNA, CDR2 YNFKEQ. This CDR3 region has 15 residues. The CDR3 nucleotides are TGTGCCAGCAGCCCGGGGACTCCCCGCACAGATACGCAGTATTTT. Translated: CASSPGTPRTDTQYF.

The chain carries TRBV4-1 and TRBJ2-1; 7 bases match TRBD2. CDR1 is MGHRA, CDR2 YSYEKL, per germline. The CDR3 spans 14 residues. The junction had 0 bases not matched to a gene; V was cut back by 1 base and J by 3 bases. The CDR3 loop is CASSQGTSYNEQFF. DNA for the CDR3: TGCGCCAGCAGCCAAGGGACTAGCTACAATGAGCAGTTCTTC.

V usage is TRBV2 and J usage is TRBJ1-1; D may be TRBD1 (5 bases). Germline V lookup: CDR1 SNHLY, CDR2 FYNNEI. The CDR3 length is 11 residues. V was shortened by 1 base and J by 10 bases, with 7 bases between the two germline ends. DNA of the CDR3: TGTGCCAGCAGTGAAGAGGGGAGAGCTTTCTTT. As protein: CASSEEGRAFF.

CDR3 nucleotides: TGTGCCAGCAGTTTGGGACTAGCGGGAGTCTATCGGGCCAAAAACATTCAGTACTTC. This gives the protein CASSLGLAGVYRAKNIQYF. The chain combines TRBV28 with TRBJ2-4; 14 bases fit TRBD2. Trimming took 3 bases from V and 1 from J; bases not matched to a gene: 8. Germline V gives CDR1 MDHEN, CDR2 SYDVKM. The CDR3 contains 19 residues.

V and J are TRBV5-1 and TRBJ2-7; TRBD2 aligns across 8 bases. The CDR3 loop spans 17 amino acids. Germline CDR1 is SGHRS and CDR2 is YFSETQ. The V segment lost 0 bases and the J segment 6 bases; nucleotides outside the gene matches: 14. The CDR3 loop reads CASSLGAGDRIKGEQYF. The DNA of the CDR3 is TGCGCCAGCAGCTTGGGAGCGGGAGATCGCATAAAAGGCGAGCAGTACTTC.

The chain has TRBV28 and TRBJ2-3; D is perhaps TRBD1 or TRBD2 (6 bases each). Trimming took 6 bases from V and 4 from J, leaving 17 bases between them. The CDR3 consists of 15 residues. Germline loops: CDR1 MDHEN, CDR2 SYDVKM. The CDR3 protein is CASSGTSAGADTQYF. DNA for the CDR3: TGTGCCAGCAGCGGGACTTCAGCAGGGGCAGATACGCAGTATTTT.

V and J are TRBV10-3 and TRBJ1-1; no clear D gene. Trimming left V 6 bases short and J 3 bases short, with 8 bases between. Germline CDR1 is ENHRY and CDR2 is SYGVKD. The CDR3 sequence is 12 residues long. CDR3 nucleotide sequence: TGTGCCATCAGCCAACATGACACTGAAGCTTTCTTT. It encodes CAISQHDTEAFF.

The rearrangement uses TRBV21-1 and TRBJ2-7; the listed D gene, TRBD1, was not tested against the DNA. TRBV21-1 is labeled a pseudogene. This CDR3 is 15 amino acids long. CDR3 DNA: TGTGCCAGCAGCAAATCCCCCAGGGGCGAATACGAGCAGTACTTC. As protein: CASSKSPRGEYEQYF.

The CDR3 nucleotides are TGTGCCAGCAGCCCCTATCAGGGGGCAGCCAAAAACATTCAGTACTTC. It translates to CASSPYQGAAKNIQYF. This chain links TRBV7-2 with TRBJ2-4, with 8 bases that match TRBD1. From germline, CDR1 is SGHTA and CDR2 FQGNSA. CDR3 length: 16 residues. V shed 5 bases and J 0 bases; nucleotides not matched to a gene: 6.

CDR3 DNA: TGTGCCAGCAGCTTGAGGATAGCGGGGTACAATGAGCAGTTCTTC. It encodes CASSLRIAGYNEQFF. This chain connects TRBV11-2 to TRBJ2-1, with 8 bases matching TRBD2. Unmatched junction bases numbered 5, after V lost 3 bases and J lost 4 bases. CDR1 and CDR2 from the germline V gene are SGHAT and FQNNGV. This CDR3 has 15 residues.

This rearrangement joins TRBV5-6 to TRBJ2-4; tentative D call: TRBD2 (5 bases). The CDR3 runs 14 residues. Germline V CDR1 and CDR2: SGHDT, YYEEEE. V was pared by 3 bases and J by 1 base, with 8 bases between. The CDR3 DNA sequence: TGTGCCAGCAGCTCCGGGGTGGCCAAAAACATTCAGTACTTC. It yields the protein CASSSGVAKNIQYF.

V gene TRBV7-9 combines with J gene TRBJ2-6; D not resolved. CDR1 and CDR2 from the germline V gene are SEHNR and FQNEAQ (reference sequence). The CDR3 is 15 amino acids. With 3 bases removed from V and 0 bases from J, the gap between germline ends came to 6 bases. The chain's CDR3 is CASSLWISGANVLTF. CDR3 nucleotide sequence: TGTGCCAGCAGCTTGTGGATCTCTGGGGCCAACGTCCTGACTTTC.

This clone qualifies as medium-sized. The rearrangement uses TRBV27 and TRBJ1-1, with a possible D match to TRBD1 (6 bases). This CDR3 has 13 amino acids. The ends were cut back, 6 bases at V and 1 base at J, with 9 bases in the middle. CDR1 MNHEY and CDR2 SMNVEV come from the germline V gene (reference sequence). CDR3 in DNA: TGTGCCAGCAGCGACAGGTGGAACACTGAAGCTTTCTTT. This gives the protein CASSDRWNTEAFF.

This clone was found a few times. The V gene is TRBV28, the J gene TRBJ1-5; 10 nucleotides agree with TRBD1. Germline values: CDR1 MDHEN, CDR2 SYDVKM. Trimming cost V 6 bases and J 7 bases; bases outside gene matches: 3. The CDR3 contains 13 residues. This CDR3 reads CASRGQGGQPQHF. CDR3 bases: TGTGCCAGCAGAGGACAGGGGGGGCAGCCCCAGCATTTT. Combining the CDR3 with reference TRBV28 and TRBJ1-5 gives the whole variable domain DVKVTQSSRYLVKRTGEKVFLECVQDMDHENMFWYRQDPGLGLRLIYFSYDVKMKEKGDIPEGYSVSREKKERFSLILESASTNQTSMYLCASRGQGGQPQHFGDGTRLSIL.

The chain employs TRBV18 and TRBJ2-1, with 7 bases identical to TRBD2. Germline V gene lookup returns CDR1 KGHSH and CDR2 LQKENI. The junction had 8 bases not matched to a gene; V was cut back by 5 bases and J by 7 bases. This CDR3 has 14 residues. The DNA of the CDR3 is TGTGCCAGCTCAAGGGCGGGAGCTCGGAATGAGCAGTTCTTC. Protein: CASSRAGARNEQFF.

The chain uses TRBV7-2 and TRBJ2-5; D unclear. V lost 1 base and J lost 5, with 8 bases in between. The CDR3 length is 13 residues. In germline, CDR1 is SGHTA, CDR2 FQGNSA. For the CDR3, the DNA is TGTGCCAGCAGCTTAGTAGGCGGTGAGACCCAGTACTTC. Amino acid sequence: CASSLVGGETQYF.

V and J are TRBV2 and TRBJ2-1; maybe TRBD1 (6 bases). V was cut by 4 bases and J by 2 bases, with 6 bases left in between. From germline, CDR1 is SNHLY and CDR2 FYNNEI. CDR3 size: 13 residues. In DNA, the CDR3 is TGTGCCAGCAGTGGACAGGCCTACAATGAGCAGTTCTTC. Encoded protein: CASSGQAYNEQFF.

This chain uses TRBV27 with TRBJ2-7; D ambiguous. Trimming took off 4 bases at V and 2 bases at J, with 15 bases between the two ends. CDR3 length equals 15 residues. Germline CDR1 MNHEY, CDR2 SMNVEV (reference sequence). As DNA, the CDR3 is TGTGCCAGCAGTTACGGAGCCCCAAGTGCCTACGAGCAGTACTTC. It codes for CASSYGAPSAYEQYF.

The rearrangement uses TRBV5-6 and TRBJ2-5; possible D gene TRBD2, 6 bases. Germline lookup yields CDR1 SGHDT and CDR2 YYEEEE. The CDR3 sequence is 15 residues long. V lost 0 bases, J lost 2 bases, and 11 bases lay in between. The CDR3, as DNA: TGTGCCAGCAGCTTGGCGCAGGGACTTCAAGAGACCCAGTACTTC. It specifies CASSLAQGLQETQYF.

This clone was seen just once. This chain uses TRBV18 with TRBJ1-5, with 9 bases identical to TRBD1. This CDR3 comprises 16 residues. V shed 4 bases, J shed 6 bases, and the junction held 10 bases outside the gene matches. Germline CDR1 KGHSH, CDR2 LQKENI. The CDR3 spells CASSRPGDRVAQPQHF. The CDR3 DNA follows: TGTGCCAGCTCACGTCCGGGGGACAGGGTAGCTCAGCCCCAGCATTTT.

CDR3 nucleotide sequence: TGTGCCAGCTCACCGCCAGGGGAGGGGTATGGACTCTACAATGAGCAGTTCTTC. Protein sequence: CASSPPGEGYGLYNEQFF. V and J are TRBV18 and TRBJ2-1, with TRBD2 as a possible D gene (7 bases). Germline CDR1 and CDR2: KGHSH and LQKENI. The length of the CDR3 is 18 residues. With 3 bases removed from V and 3 bases from J, the gap between germline ends came to 21 bases.

The rearrangement uses TRBV2 and TRBJ2-2; TRBD2 agrees at 7 bases. CDR3 length: 14 amino acids. Losses at the gene ends were 4 bases for V and 7 bases for J; bases not matched to a gene: 6. The germline V gene encodes CDR1 SNHLY and CDR2 FYNNEI. The CDR3 loop reads CASSALAEGGELFF. The DNA for the CDR3 is TGTGCCAGCAGTGCGCTAGCGGAAGGCGGGGAGCTGTTTTTT.